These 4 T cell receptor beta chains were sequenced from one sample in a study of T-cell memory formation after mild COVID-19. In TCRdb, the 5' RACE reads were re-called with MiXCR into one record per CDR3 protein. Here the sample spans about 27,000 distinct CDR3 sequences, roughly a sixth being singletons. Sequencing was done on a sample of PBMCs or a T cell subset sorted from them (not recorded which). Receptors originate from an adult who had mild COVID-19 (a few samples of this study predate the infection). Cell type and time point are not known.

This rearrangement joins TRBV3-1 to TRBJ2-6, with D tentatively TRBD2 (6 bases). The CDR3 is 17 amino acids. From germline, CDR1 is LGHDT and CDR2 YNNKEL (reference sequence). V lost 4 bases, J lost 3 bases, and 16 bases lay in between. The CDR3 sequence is CASSPQAGRYGANVLTF. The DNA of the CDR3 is TGTGCCAGCAGCCCACAGGCGGGGCGATATGGGGCCAACGTCCTGACTTTC.

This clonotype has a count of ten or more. The CDR3 DNA reads as TGTGCCAGCAGTTACTTGCGACAGGGGGCCCCAGATACGCAGTATTTT. It codes for CASSYLRQGAPDTQYF. The chain carries TRBV6-5 and TRBJ2-3; 10 nucleotides match TRBD1. Germline V gene sequence: CDR1 MNHEY, CDR2 SVGAGI. The length of the CDR3 is 16 residues. The trim removed 1 base at V and 4 bases at J, leaving 5 bases unmatched.

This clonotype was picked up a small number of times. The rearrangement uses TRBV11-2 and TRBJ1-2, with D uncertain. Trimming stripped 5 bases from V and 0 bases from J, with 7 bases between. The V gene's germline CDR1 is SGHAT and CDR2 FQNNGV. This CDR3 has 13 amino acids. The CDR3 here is CASSPLSNYGYTF. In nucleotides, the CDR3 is TGTGCCAGCAGCCCCCTTTCTAACTATGGCTACACCTTC.

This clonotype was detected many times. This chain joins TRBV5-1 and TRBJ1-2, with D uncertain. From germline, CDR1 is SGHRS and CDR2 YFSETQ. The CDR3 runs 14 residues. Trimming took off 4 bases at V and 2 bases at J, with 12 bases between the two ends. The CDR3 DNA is TGCGCCAGCAGCCTATCAGCCTCCAACTATGGCTACACCTTC. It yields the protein CASSLSASNYGYTF.